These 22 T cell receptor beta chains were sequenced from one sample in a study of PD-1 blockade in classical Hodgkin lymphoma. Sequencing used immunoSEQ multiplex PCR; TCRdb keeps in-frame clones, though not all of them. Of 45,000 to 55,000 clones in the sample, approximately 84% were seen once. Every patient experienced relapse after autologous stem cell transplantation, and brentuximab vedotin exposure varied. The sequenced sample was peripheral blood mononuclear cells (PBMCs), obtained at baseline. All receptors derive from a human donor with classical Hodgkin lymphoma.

For the CDR3, the DNA is TGTGCCAGCAGCGCCCCCGGGAGCGGGAGGGTTCGGGATGAGCAGTTCTTC. As protein: CASSAPGSGRVRDEQFF. The chain links TRBV5-4 to TRBJ2-1, with 10 bases that match TRBD2. V was clipped by 4 bases and J by 8 bases; unmatched bases: 15. This CDR3 spans 17 amino acids. In germline, CDR1 is SGHNT, CDR2 YYREEE (reference sequence).

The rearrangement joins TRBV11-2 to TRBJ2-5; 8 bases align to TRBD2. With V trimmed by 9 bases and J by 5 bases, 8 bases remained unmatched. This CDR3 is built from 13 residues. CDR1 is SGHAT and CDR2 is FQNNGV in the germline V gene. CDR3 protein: CASVREVRETQYF. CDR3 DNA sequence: TGTGCCAGTGTGCGGGAGGTGCGGGAGACCCAGTACTTC.

CDR3 protein: CASSLSGVVSDTQYF. CDR3 nucleotide sequence: TGCGCCAGCAGCTTGTCTGGCGTGGTATCAGATACGCAGTATTTT. The chain recombines TRBV5-1 with TRBJ2-3, with D unclear. Between the trimmed V and J ends, which lost 1 base and 4 bases, there was a span of 13 bases. CDR1 is SGHRS, CDR2 YFSETQ, per germline. The CDR3 consists of 15 residues. Using reference TRBV5-1 and TRBJ2-3 for the parts outside the CDR3, the full variable domain is KAGVTQTPRYLIKTRGQQVTLSCSPISGHRSVSWYQQTPGQGLQFLFEYFSETQRNKGNFPGRFSGRQFSNSRSEMNVSTLELGDSALYLCASSLSGVVSDTQYFGPGTRLTVL.

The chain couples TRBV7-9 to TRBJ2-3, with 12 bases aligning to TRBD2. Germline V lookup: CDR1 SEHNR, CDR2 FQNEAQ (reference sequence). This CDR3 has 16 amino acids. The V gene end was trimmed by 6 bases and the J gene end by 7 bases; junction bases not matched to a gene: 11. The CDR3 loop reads CASSFLLTSGSNTQYF. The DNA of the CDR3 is TGTGCCAGCAGTTTTCTCCTGACTAGCGGGAGCAATACGCAGTATTTT.

CDR3: CASGSGSSYNEQFF. Here the CDR3 DNA reads TGTGCCAGCGGTAGCGGGAGCTCCTACAATGAGCAGTTCTTC. V usage is TRBV6-5 and J usage is TRBJ2-1; 9 bases match TRBD2. With V trimmed by 8 bases and J by 0 bases, 2 bases remained unmatched. The CDR3 has 14 residues. CDR1 and CDR2 from the germline V gene are MNHEY and SVGAGI.

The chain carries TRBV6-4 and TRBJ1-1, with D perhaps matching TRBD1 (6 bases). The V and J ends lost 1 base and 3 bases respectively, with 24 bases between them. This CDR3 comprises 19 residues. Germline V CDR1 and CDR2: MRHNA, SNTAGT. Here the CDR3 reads CASSDFMGDTAIEDTEAFF. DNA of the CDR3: TGTGCCAGCAGTGACTTTATGGGGGACACCGCAATTGAGGACACTGAAGCTTTCTTT.

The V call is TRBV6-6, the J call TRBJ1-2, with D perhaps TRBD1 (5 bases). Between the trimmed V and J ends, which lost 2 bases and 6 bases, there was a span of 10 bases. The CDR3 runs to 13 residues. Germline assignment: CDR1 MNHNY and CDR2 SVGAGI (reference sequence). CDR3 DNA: TGTGCCAGCAGTTACGGTCAGGGAGATGGCTACACCTTC. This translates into CASSYGQGDGYTF.

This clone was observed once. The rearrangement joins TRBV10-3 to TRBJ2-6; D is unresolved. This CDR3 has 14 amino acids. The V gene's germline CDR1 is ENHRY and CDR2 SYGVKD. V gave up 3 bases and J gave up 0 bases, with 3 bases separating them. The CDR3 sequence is CAISDPSGANVLTF. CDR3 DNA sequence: TGTGCCATCAGTGATCCCTCTGGGGCCAACGTCCTGACTTTC.

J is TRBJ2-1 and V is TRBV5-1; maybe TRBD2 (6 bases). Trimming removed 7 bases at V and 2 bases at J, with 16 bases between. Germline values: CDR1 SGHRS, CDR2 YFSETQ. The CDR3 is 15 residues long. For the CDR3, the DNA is TGCGCCAGCGGGAGAGGGCGGGATACCTACAATGAGCAGTTCTTC. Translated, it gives CASGRGRDTYNEQFF.

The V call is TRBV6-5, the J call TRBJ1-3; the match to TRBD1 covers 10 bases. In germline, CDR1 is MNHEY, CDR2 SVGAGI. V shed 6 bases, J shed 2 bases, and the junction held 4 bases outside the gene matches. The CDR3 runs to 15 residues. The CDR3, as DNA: TGTGCCAGCAGGGGACAGGGGACGGCTGGAAACACCATATATTTT. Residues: CASRGQGTAGNTIYF.

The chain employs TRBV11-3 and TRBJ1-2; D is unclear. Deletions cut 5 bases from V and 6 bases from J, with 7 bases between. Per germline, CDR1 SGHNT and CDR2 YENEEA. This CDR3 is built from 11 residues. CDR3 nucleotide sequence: TGTGCCAGCAGCCCCGGACATGGCTACACCTTC. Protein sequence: CASSPGHGYTF.

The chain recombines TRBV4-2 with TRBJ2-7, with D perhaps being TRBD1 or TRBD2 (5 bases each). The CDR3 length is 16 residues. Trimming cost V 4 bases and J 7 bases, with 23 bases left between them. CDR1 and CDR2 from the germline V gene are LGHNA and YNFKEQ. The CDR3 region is CASSRLVGESRLEQYF. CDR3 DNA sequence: TGTGCCAGCAGCCGTCTCGTAGGGGAGTCCCGATTGGAGCAGTACTTC.

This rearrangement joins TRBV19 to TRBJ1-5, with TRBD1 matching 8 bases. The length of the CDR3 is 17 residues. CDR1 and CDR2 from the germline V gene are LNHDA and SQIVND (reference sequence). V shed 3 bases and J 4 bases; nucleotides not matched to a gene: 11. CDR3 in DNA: TGTGCCAGTAGTATTGCGTCGCGGACAGGGAAAAATCAGCCCCAGCATTTT. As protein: CASSIASRTGKNQPQHF.

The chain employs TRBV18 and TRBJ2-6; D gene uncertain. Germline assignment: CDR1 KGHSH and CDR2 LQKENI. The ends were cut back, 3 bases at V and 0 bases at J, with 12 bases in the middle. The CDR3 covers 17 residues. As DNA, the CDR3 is TGTGCCAGCTCACCGCTAGACCGAAGCTCTGGGGCCAACGTCCTGACTTTC. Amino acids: CASSPLDRSSGANVLTF.

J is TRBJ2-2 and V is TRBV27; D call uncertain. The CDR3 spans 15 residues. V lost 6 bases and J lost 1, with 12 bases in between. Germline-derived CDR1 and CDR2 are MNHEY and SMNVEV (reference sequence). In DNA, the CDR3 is TGTGCCAGCAGCGTTTCTAAAGAGAACACCGGGGAGCTGTTTTTT. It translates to CASSVSKENTGELFF.

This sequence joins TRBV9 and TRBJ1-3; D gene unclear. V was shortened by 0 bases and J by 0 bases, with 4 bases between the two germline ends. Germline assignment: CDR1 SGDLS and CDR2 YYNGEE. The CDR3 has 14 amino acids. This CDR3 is CASSVEDSGNTIYF. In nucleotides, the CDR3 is TGTGCCAGCAGCGTAGAGGACTCTGGAAACACCATATATTTT.

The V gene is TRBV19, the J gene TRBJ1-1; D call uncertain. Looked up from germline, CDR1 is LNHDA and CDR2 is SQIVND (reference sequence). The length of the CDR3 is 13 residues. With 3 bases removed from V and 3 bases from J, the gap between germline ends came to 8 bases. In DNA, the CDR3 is TGTGCCAGTAGTATGACCCGGTACACTGAAGCTTTCTTT. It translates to CASSMTRYTEAFF.

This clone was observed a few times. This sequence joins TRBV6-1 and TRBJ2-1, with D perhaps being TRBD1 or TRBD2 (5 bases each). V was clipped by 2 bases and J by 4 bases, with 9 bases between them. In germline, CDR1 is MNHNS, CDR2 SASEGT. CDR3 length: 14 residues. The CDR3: CASSEMGTYNEQFF. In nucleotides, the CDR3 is TGTGCCAGCAGTGAAATGGGGACGTACAATGAGCAGTTCTTC.

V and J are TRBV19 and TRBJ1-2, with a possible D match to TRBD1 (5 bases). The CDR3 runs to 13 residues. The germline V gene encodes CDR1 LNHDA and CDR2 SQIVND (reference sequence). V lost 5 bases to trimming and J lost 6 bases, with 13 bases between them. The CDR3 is CASSLGEGDGYTF. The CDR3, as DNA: TGTGCCAGTAGTCTGGGGGAAGGCGATGGCTACACCTTC.

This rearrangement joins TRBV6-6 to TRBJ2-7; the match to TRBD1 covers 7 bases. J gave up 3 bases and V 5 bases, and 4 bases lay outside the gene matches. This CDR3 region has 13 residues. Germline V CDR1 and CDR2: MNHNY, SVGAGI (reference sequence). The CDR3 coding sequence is TGTGCCAGCAGTCTGAGACAGGGCTACGAGCAGTACTTC. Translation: CASSLRQGYEQYF.

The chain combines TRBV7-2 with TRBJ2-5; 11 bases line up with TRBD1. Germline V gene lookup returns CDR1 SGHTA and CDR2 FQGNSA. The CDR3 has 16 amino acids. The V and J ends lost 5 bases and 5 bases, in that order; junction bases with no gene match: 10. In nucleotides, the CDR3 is TGTGCCAGCAGCCCCGCGGGACAGGGGGTTACGGAGACCCAGTACTTC. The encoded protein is CASSPAGQGVTETQYF.

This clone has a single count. CDR3 protein: CSVGQGTTEAFF. CDR3 coding DNA: TGCAGCGTTGGGCAGGGGACCACTGAAGCTTTCTTT. The J gene is TRBJ1-1, the V gene TRBV29-1, with D possibly being TRBD1 (6 bases). CDR1 is SQVTM and CDR2 is ANQGSEA in the germline V gene. Deletions cut 4 bases from V and 4 bases from J, with 10 bases between. The CDR3 is 12 amino acids.